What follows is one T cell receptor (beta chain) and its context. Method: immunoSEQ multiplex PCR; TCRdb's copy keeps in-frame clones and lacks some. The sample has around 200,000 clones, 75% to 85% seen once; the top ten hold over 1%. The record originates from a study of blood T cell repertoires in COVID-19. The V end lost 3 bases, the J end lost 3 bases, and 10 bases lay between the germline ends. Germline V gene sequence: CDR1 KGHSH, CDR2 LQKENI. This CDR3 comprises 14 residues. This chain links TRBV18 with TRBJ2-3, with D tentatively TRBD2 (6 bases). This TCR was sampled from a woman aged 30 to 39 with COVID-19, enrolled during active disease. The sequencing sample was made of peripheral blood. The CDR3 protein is CASSPELATDTQYF. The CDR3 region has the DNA TGTGCCAGCTCACCTGAACTAGCTACAGATACGCAGTATTTT.